What follows describes a single T cell receptor beta chain. Its antigen is not known. The CDR3 has 15 residues. In germline, CDR1 is SEHNR, CDR2 FQNEAQ (reference sequence). Trimming took 3 bases from V and 6 from J; bases not matched to a gene: 8. Primers for the PCR totalled 60 Vbeta and 13 Jbeta. Here immunoSEQ multiplex PCR was the method, and the copy in TCRdb shows in-frame clones only, minus some. In the table there are roughly 120,000 clones, about 8.6% of which are singletons. The data were taken from a study of cytomegalovirus exposure and HLA in healthy donors. Study-wide context: An earlier analysis identified 117 million unique TCR beta sequences in 150 million to 200 million T cells. A data release that came early held roughly 85 million unique TCRs from HLA-typed donors.

Findings and limits, study-wide: As a later analysis revealed, most CMV-associated TCR beta chains appeared HLA-restricted.

The rearrangement uses TRBV7-9 and TRBJ2-3; 8 positions agree with TRBD2. This clonotype originated in a middle-aged woman in good health and CMV-seropositive. Sequenced material: PBMCs. The CDR3 DNA is TGTGCCAGCAGCTTCAACCGGGGGGGCAACGATACGCAGTATTTT. It translates to CASSFNRGGNDTQYF.